A selection of T cell receptor beta chains follows, all from one sample in a study of blood T cell repertoires in COVID-19. TCRdb's copy holds only in-frame clones and misses some; the assay was immunoSEQ multiplex PCR. The sample shows 60,000 to 85,000 clones, 70% to 80% of them seen only once. Sequences were obtained from peripheral blood. All receptors come from a human donor in a cohort sampled during active COVID-19. Each CDR3 is given with its conserved first and last residue. The order of the fields is clone size, D gene, J gene, V gene, CDR3 DNA, CDR3 protein. D genes are given only for firm matches. Some rows have no size entry. The others give once, few or many, or a class for an expanded clone.

clone_size: -; d_call: -; j_call: TRBJ1-2; v_call: TRBV4-1; cdr3_nt: TGCGCCAGCAGCCAAGCGCTGACAGGCACTAACTATGGCTACACCTTC; cdr3_aa: CASSQALTGTNYGYTF
clone_size: -; d_call: -; j_call: TRBJ2-7; v_call: TRBV30; cdr3_nt: TGTGCCTGGAACTCCGGTGGCGAGCAGTACTTC; cdr3_aa: CAWNSGGEQYF
clone_size: few; d_call: TRBD1; j_call: TRBJ1-3; v_call: TRBV7-9; cdr3_nt: TGTGCCAGCAGCTTAGCAGGGGGCATTGGAAACACCATATATTTT; cdr3_aa: CASSLAGGIGNTIYF
clone_size: -; d_call: TRBD1; j_call: TRBJ1-1; v_call: TRBV15; cdr3_nt: TGTGCCACCAGCAGACCAGGGGGTGGGAGCACTGAAGCTTTCTTT; cdr3_aa: CATSRPGGGSTEAFF
clone_size: -; d_call: TRBD1; j_call: TRBJ1-1; v_call: TRBV27; cdr3_nt: TGTGCCAGCAGTAGACAGGGGCTTGAAGCTTTCTTT; cdr3_aa: CASSRQGLEAFF
clone_size: -; d_call: -; j_call: TRBJ2-5; v_call: TRBV12-5; cdr3_nt: TGTGCTAGTGGTTTGGGGGAGGAGGGCGAGACCCAGTACTTC; cdr3_aa: CASGLGEEGETQYF
clone_size: -; d_call: -; j_call: TRBJ1-6; v_call: TRBV4-3; cdr3_nt: TGCGCCAGCAGCCAAGATCGTTCTTCACCCCTCCACTTT; cdr3_aa: CASSQDRSSPLHF
clone_size: few; d_call: TRBD1; j_call: TRBJ2-7; v_call: TRBV18; cdr3_nt: TGTGCCAGCTCACCTGGACAGGCTGACGAGCAGTACTTC; cdr3_aa: CASSPGQADEQYF
clone_size: -; d_call: -; j_call: TRBJ2-5; v_call: TRBV24-1; cdr3_nt: TGTGCCACCAGTGATCCCCGACAGGGTGGGGGGGAGACCCAGTACTTC; cdr3_aa: CATSDPRQGGGETQYF
clone_size: -; d_call: TRBD1; j_call: TRBJ1-6; v_call: TRBV9; cdr3_nt: TGTGCCAGCAGCTCCCTGCCAGGGGGTGGATCACCCCTCCACTTT; cdr3_aa: CASSSLPGGGSPLHF
clone_size: -; d_call: TRBD1; j_call: TRBJ2-2; v_call: TRBV4-3; cdr3_nt: TGCGCCAGCAGCCAGGCTGGGTCTGGGCAGGGGGTGAGATTCGGGGAGCTGTTTTTT; cdr3_aa: CASSQAGSGQGVRFGELFF
clone_size: few; d_call: TRBD1; j_call: TRBJ1-5; v_call: TRBV2; cdr3_nt: TGTGCCAGCAGTGTCGGGACAGGCCTCAGCAATCAGCCCCAGCATTTT; cdr3_aa: CASSVGTGLSNQPQHF
clone_size: once; d_call: TRBD1; j_call: TRBJ2-7; v_call: TRBV2; cdr3_nt: TGTGCCAGCAGGACTACAGGGGGCGGTTACGAGCAGTACTTC; cdr3_aa: CASRTTGGGYEQYF
clone_size: -; d_call: TRBD1; j_call: TRBJ2-7; v_call: TRBV27; cdr3_nt: TGTGCCAGCAGTTTAGGACAGGGCCTCTACGAGCAGTACTTC; cdr3_aa: CASSLGQGLYEQYF
clone_size: -; d_call: TRBD1; j_call: TRBJ1-2; v_call: TRBV28; cdr3_nt: TGTGCCAGCAGTTTCGGGACAGGGGGGGGTGGCTACACCTTC; cdr3_aa: CASSFGTGGGGYTF
clone_size: -; d_call: -; j_call: TRBJ1-2; v_call: TRBV25-1; cdr3_nt: TGTGCCAGCAGTGAGACAGGCTATGGCTACACCTTC; cdr3_aa: CASSETGYGYTF
clone_size: -; d_call: -; j_call: TRBJ1-5; v_call: TRBV6-1; cdr3_nt: TGTGCCAGCAGTGAATTTGGGACACTTGTCAATCAGCCCCAGCATTTT; cdr3_aa: CASSEFGTLVNQPQHF
clone_size: -; d_call: -; j_call: TRBJ1-3; v_call: TRBV7-2; cdr3_nt: TGTGCCAGCAGCTTATATCTTGGCGCGGTAGACACCATATATTTT; cdr3_aa: CASSLYLGAVDTIYF
clone_size: -; d_call: TRBD1; j_call: TRBJ1-5; v_call: TRBV27; cdr3_nt: TGTGCCAGCAGTTTAAGGCCCCTCGGACAGGGTCTGGGTCAGCCCCAGCATTTT; cdr3_aa: CASSLRPLGQGLGQPQHF
clone_size: few; d_call: TRBD2; j_call: TRBJ2-7; v_call: TRBV7-9; cdr3_nt: TGTGCCAGCAGCGCCATAGCGGGAGTCACCTACGAGCAGTACTTC; cdr3_aa: CASSAIAGVTYEQYF
clone_size: -; d_call: TRBD1; j_call: TRBJ1-6; v_call: TRBV27; cdr3_nt: TGTGCCAGCAGTGGGACAGGGGGGAATTCACCCCTCCACTTT; cdr3_aa: CASSGTGGNSPLHF
clone_size: -; d_call: TRBD1; j_call: TRBJ1-2; v_call: TRBV6-5; cdr3_nt: TGTGCCAGCGGCGGACAGGGTGGAGGCTACACCTTC; cdr3_aa: CASGGQGGGYTF
clone_size: -; d_call: TRBD2; j_call: TRBJ2-7; v_call: TRBV6-6; cdr3_nt: TGTGCCAGCAGTCCCGCACTAGCGGGAGGGCCTTTAGCCTACGAGCAGTACTTC; cdr3_aa: CASSPALAGGPLAYEQYF
clone_size: -; d_call: -; j_call: TRBJ2-7; v_call: TRBV25-1; cdr3_nt: TGTGCCAGCAGTGTACGGGAGAGTACCTACGAGCAGTACTTC; cdr3_aa: CASSVRESTYEQYF
clone_size: -; d_call: TRBD1; j_call: TRBJ1-2; v_call: TRBV6-5; cdr3_nt: TGTGCCAGCAGTTACCGGGGGACAGGGGGCTCCGGCTACACCTTC; cdr3_aa: CASSYRGTGGSGYTF
clone_size: few; d_call: TRBD2; j_call: TRBJ2-7; v_call: TRBV4-3; cdr3_nt: TGCGCCAGCAGCAGCCAGTGGGGTAGCGGGTTATACGAGCAGTACTTC; cdr3_aa: CASSSQWGSGLYEQYF
clone_size: -; d_call: -; j_call: TRBJ2-1; v_call: TRBV12-2; cdr3_nt: TGTGCAAGTCGCCGACGCCAGGGACTAGCGGGACGGGATGAGCAGTTCTTC; cdr3_aa: CASRRRQGLAGRDEQFF
clone_size: -; d_call: -; j_call: TRBJ1-1; v_call: TRBV12-1; cdr3_nt: TGTGCCAGCAGCTTTGCTCCCACGGACACCTACACTGAAGCTTTCTTT; cdr3_aa: CASSFAPTDTYTEAFF
clone_size: -; d_call: -; j_call: TRBJ2-1; v_call: TRBV7-2; cdr3_nt: TGTGCCAGCAGCTTTGTATTTCGCTCCTACAATGAGCAGTTCTTC; cdr3_aa: CASSFVFRSYNEQFF
clone_size: -; d_call: TRBD2; j_call: TRBJ2-7; v_call: TRBV15; cdr3_nt: TGTGCCACCAGCAGACCGGGCGGGAGGGTTTCCTACGAGCAGTACTTC; cdr3_aa: CATSRPGGRVSYEQYF
clone_size: -; d_call: -; j_call: TRBJ1-1; v_call: TRBV7-8; cdr3_nt: TGTGCCAGCGGCCGACAGGAGAACACTGAAGCTTTCTTT; cdr3_aa: CASGRQENTEAFF
clone_size: once; d_call: TRBD1; j_call: TRBJ1-5; v_call: TRBV18; cdr3_nt: TGTGCCAGCTCACCTGGGACAGGTAATCAGCCCCAGCATTTT; cdr3_aa: CASSPGTGNQPQHF
clone_size: -; d_call: -; j_call: TRBJ1-6; v_call: TRBV9; cdr3_nt: TGTGCCAGCAGCGTAGCGGGACACCCTAATTCACCCCTCCACTTT; cdr3_aa: CASSVAGHPNSPLHF
clone_size: few; d_call: -; j_call: TRBJ1-5; v_call: TRBV19; cdr3_nt: TGTGCCGCTAACAGGGAAATATATAGCAATCAGCCCCAGCATTTT; cdr3_aa: CAANREIYSNQPQHF
clone_size: few; d_call: TRBD2; j_call: TRBJ2-1; v_call: TRBV20-1; cdr3_nt: TGCAGTGCTAGTAGGGGACTAGCGGTACCCAATGAGCAGTTCTTC; cdr3_aa: CSASRGLAVPNEQFF
clone_size: -; d_call: -; j_call: TRBJ1-1; v_call: TRBV10-2; cdr3_nt: TGCGCCAGCAGGGGGCAGGGGTCTAACACTGAAGCTTTCTTT; cdr3_aa: CASRGQGSNTEAFF
clone_size: few; d_call: -; j_call: TRBJ2-7; v_call: TRBV7-2; cdr3_nt: TGTGCCAGCAGCGCGAGCTCCTACGAGCAGTACTTC; cdr3_aa: CASSASSYEQYF
clone_size: -; d_call: -; j_call: TRBJ1-4; v_call: TRBV14; cdr3_nt: TGTGCCAGCAGCCAAGTTATTGGAGGGGCGCTGTTTTTT; cdr3_aa: CASSQVIGGALFF
clone_size: -; d_call: -; j_call: TRBJ2-7; v_call: TRBV29-1; cdr3_nt: TGCAGCGTTGAAGACAGGGCCGCTAGGGGAGAGCAGTACTTC; cdr3_aa: CSVEDRAARGEQYF
clone_size: -; d_call: TRBD1; j_call: TRBJ2-3; v_call: TRBV15; cdr3_nt: TGTGCCAAAATCGGGACAGGGAGAACAGATACGCAGTATTTT; cdr3_aa: CAKIGTGRTDTQYF
clone_size: -; d_call: -; j_call: TRBJ2-7; v_call: TRBV7-9; cdr3_nt: TGTGCCAGCAGCGCGCACCTCGAGCAGTACTTC; cdr3_aa: CASSAHLEQYF
clone_size: -; d_call: TRBD1; j_call: TRBJ2-1; v_call: TRBV7-9; cdr3_nt: TGTGCCAGCAGCTTGGGACAGAACAATGAGCAGTTCTTC; cdr3_aa: CASSLGQNNEQFF
clone_size: -; d_call: TRBD2; j_call: TRBJ2-2; v_call: TRBV11-2; cdr3_nt: TGTGCCAGCAGGCCGACTAGCGGGAGTATCGACACCGGGGAGCTGTTTTTT; cdr3_aa: CASRPTSGSIDTGELFF
clone_size: once; d_call: TRBD2; j_call: TRBJ2-5; v_call: TRBV5-1; cdr3_nt: TGCGCCAGCAGCTTGGCGGGGGGTGAGACCCAGTACTTC; cdr3_aa: CASSLAGGETQYF
clone_size: -; d_call: TRBD1; j_call: TRBJ2-7; v_call: TRBV18; cdr3_nt: TGTGCCAGCTCACCCCTTCTTGGACAGGGGAGGGAAGAGCAGTACTTC; cdr3_aa: CASSPLLGQGREEQYF
clone_size: -; d_call: -; j_call: TRBJ2-4; v_call: TRBV11-3; cdr3_nt: TGTGCCAGCAGCCTCACCCCCGCCGGAAACATTCAGTACTTC; cdr3_aa: CASSLTPAGNIQYF
clone_size: -; d_call: -; j_call: TRBJ2-1; v_call: TRBV27; cdr3_nt: TGTGCCAGCAGCCGACAGAGCGGGCTCTCCTACAATGAGCAGTTCTTC; cdr3_aa: CASSRQSGLSYNEQFF
clone_size: -; d_call: -; j_call: TRBJ2-7; v_call: TRBV5-1; cdr3_nt: TGCGCCAGCAGCTTGTCCCAGGGAACGGGCGAGCAGTACTTC; cdr3_aa: CASSLSQGTGEQYF